Each of the 31 T cell receptor beta chains below was sequenced from the same sample in a study of human T cells and chemical hapten exposure. Time point here: patch test 1, 2 weeks after DPC sensitization. Treatment defined: therapeutic diphenylcyclopropenone sensitization with weekly scalp DPC. TCRdb ran MiXCR on the RACE reads and lists one entry per CDR3 protein. There are roughly 100,000 distinct CDR3 sequences in the sample; 9.5% to 11% occur only once, and 3% to 4.5% lies in the top ten. Sequenced material: whole blood, taken in connection with sensitization to the hapten diphenylcyclopropenone (DPC). The receptors here all came from a woman aged 40 to 50 with alopecia areata. Some clones in this sample may be carry-over from other donors' samples.

This clonotype was picked up many times. The rearrangement links TRBV7-2 to TRBJ2-5; maybe TRBD2 (6 bases). V was shortened by 8 bases and J by 5 bases, with 12 bases between the two germline ends. The CDR3 spans 12 residues. In germline, CDR1 is SGHTA, CDR2 FQGNSA. In DNA, the CDR3 is TGTGCCAGCGCGGGGAACGAGGAGACCCAGTACTTC. This translates into CASAGNEETQYF.

The gene calls are TRBV12-5 and TRBJ2-6; D is perhaps TRBD2 (6 bases). This CDR3 region has 18 residues. V shed 2 bases and J shed 0 bases, with 14 bases lying between them. The V gene's germline CDR1 is LGHNT and CDR2 FRNRAP. This chain's CDR3 is CASGLPLGLASGANVLTF. Here the CDR3 DNA reads TGTGCTAGTGGTTTGCCATTGGGACTGGCCTCTGGGGCCAACGTCCTGACTTTC.

This clonotype was observed a few times. The CDR3 protein is CASSLGGAGFNQPQHF. Here the CDR3 DNA reads TGTGCCAGCAGTTTAGGGGGGGCTGGGTTCAATCAGCCCCAGCATTTT. The genes are TRBV12-3 or TRBV12-4 and TRBJ1-5; TRBD1 is a possible D gene (6 bases). V was cut by 1 base and J by 3 bases, with 13 bases left in between. The CDR3 is 16 amino acids.

The chain carries TRBV12-3 or TRBV12-4 and TRBJ1-1; no firm D call. This CDR3 region has 15 residues. Trimming cost V 4 bases and J 0 bases, with 12 bases left between them. DNA for the CDR3: TGTGCCAGCAGTTCCCTCGTCCTATTGAACACTGAAGCTTTCTTT. Translating it yields CASSSLVLLNTEAFF.

This clonotype came up many times. The rearrangement joins TRBV11-3 to TRBJ2-1, with 9 bases identical to TRBD2. Germline lookup yields CDR1 SGHNT and CDR2 YENEEA. The CDR3 spans 20 residues. Germline trimming cut 4 bases from V and 2 bases from J; bases unmatched to any gene: 18. The DNA of the CDR3 is TGTGCCAGCAGCTCCCGTAGCCCGACTAGCGGAGAGAGACCCTACAATGAGCAGTTCTTC. Translation: CASSSRSPTSGERPYNEQFF.

The sample holds a few counts of this clonotype. The chain couples TRBV6-5 to TRBJ2-1, with D hard to call. The length of the CDR3 is 13 residues. V lost 3 bases and J 2 bases, leaving 5 bases between the germline ends. Per germline, CDR1 MNHEY and CDR2 SVGAGI. The CDR3 region has the DNA TGTGCCAGCAGTTATGCAGCCTACAATGAGCAGTTCTTC. Translated, it gives CASSYAAYNEQFF.

This clonotype has ten or more counts. The chain couples TRBV7-9 to TRBJ1-5; TRBD1 is a possible D gene (6 bases). CDR1 is SEHNR and CDR2 is FQNEAQ in the germline V gene (reference sequence). This CDR3 is 15 amino acids long. The germline V and J ends were trimmed by 3 bases and 5 bases, with 14 bases remaining between them. The CDR3 spells CASSLAGAGHQPQHF. The CDR3 nucleotides are TGTGCCAGCAGCTTGGCAGGGGCCGGTCATCAGCCCCAGCATTTT.

This clonotype was seen a handful of times. J is TRBJ2-6 and V is TRBV5-1; 11 bases line up with TRBD2. Looked up from germline, CDR1 is SGHRS and CDR2 is YFSETQ. Trimming cost V 0 bases and J 1 base; bases outside gene matches: 3. This CDR3 comprises 18 residues. CDR3 bases: TGCGCCAGCAGCTTGGCAACTAGCGGGAGTTCTGGGGCCAACGTCCTGACTTTC. Encoded protein: CASSLATSGSSGANVLTF.

This clonotype was counted many times. The DNA for the CDR3 is TGTGCCAGCAGCCTTTCCAGCTCAACGGGAGCCGGAGATACGCAGTATTTT. It yields the protein CASSLSSSTGAGDTQYF. The chain joins TRBV14 to TRBJ2-3; possibly TRBD2 for D (6 bases). The V gene's germline CDR1 is SGHDN and CDR2 FVKESK. Trimming shortened V by 4 bases and J by 5 bases, and 22 bases separated the two germline ends. CDR3 length equals 17 residues.

This clonotype was found many times. This sequence joins TRBV29-1 and TRBJ1-1; 7 nucleotides align to TRBD1. CDR3 size: 13 residues. The germline CDR1 and CDR2 sequences are SQVTM and ANQGSEA. V was clipped by 5 bases and J by 5 bases; unmatched bases: 8. DNA of the CDR3: TGCAGCGTTAGGCAGGGGGTAGGGACTGAAGCTTTCTTT. Translated: CSVRQGVGTEAFF.

This clonotype has only a few counts. The genes are TRBV11-2 and TRBJ1-5; D call uncertain. The ends were cut back, 0 bases at V and 7 bases at J, with 7 bases in the middle. CDR1 is SGHAT and CDR2 is FQNNGV in the germline V gene. The CDR3 loop spans 13 amino acids. The CDR3 sequence is CASSLDREQPQHF. The CDR3 region has the DNA TGTGCCAGCAGCTTAGATCGTGAACAGCCCCAGCATTTT.

J is TRBJ1-1 and V is TRBV6-4, with D hard to call. The germline CDR1 and CDR2 sequences are MRHNA and SNTAGT. The length of the CDR3 is 13 residues. Trimming took off 0 bases at V and 3 bases at J, with 5 bases between the two ends. CDR3 sequence: CASSDSPDTEAFF. CDR3 nucleotide sequence: TGTGCCAGCAGTGACTCGCCTGACACTGAAGCTTTCTTT.

The V and J genes are TRBV25-1 and TRBJ1-5; maybe TRBD1 (5 bases). The germline V and J ends were trimmed by 4 bases and 0 bases, with 10 bases remaining between them. Germline V gene data show CDR1 as MGHDK and CDR2 as SYGVNS. The CDR3 loop spans 15 amino acids. The CDR3 nucleotides are TGTGCCAGCAGTGGCTGGGGGGATAGCAATCAGCCCCAGCATTTT. Its translation is CASSGWGDSNQPQHF. The entire variable domain, with the rest obtained from reference TRBV25-1 and TRBJ1-5, is as follows: EADIYQTPRYLVIGTGKKITLECSQTMGHDKMYWYQQDPGMELHLIHYSYGVNSTEKGDLSSESTVSRIRTEHFPLTLESARPSHTSQYLCASSGWGDSNQPQHFGDGTRLSIL.

This clonotype was seen at least ten times. The V and J genes are TRBV29-1 and TRBJ1-1, with D possibly being TRBD1 (5 bases). Per germline, CDR1 SQVTM and CDR2 ANQGSEA. CDR3 size: 13 residues. V dropped 4 bases and J dropped 4 bases, with 13 bases sitting between them. CDR3 sequence reads: CSVVPGYLTEAFF. As DNA, the CDR3 is TGCAGCGTTGTCCCAGGGTACCTCACTGAAGCTTTCTTT. The complete variable domain, with remaining parts taken from reference TRBV29-1 and TRBJ1-1, reads SAVISQKPSRDICQRGTSLTIQCQVDSQVTMMFWYRQQPGQSLTLIATANQGSEATYESGFVIDKFPISRPNLTFSTLTVSNMSPEDSSIYLCSVVPGYLTEAFFGQGTRLTVV.

The chain has TRBV28 and TRBJ2-1; 7 nucleotides match TRBD2. The CDR3 runs 17 residues. V shed 10 bases, J shed 6 bases, and the junction held 21 bases outside the gene matches. CDR1 is MDHEN, CDR2 SYDVKM, per germline. This chain's CDR3 is CAISHLEGAGIPNEQFF. CDR3 coding DNA: TGTGCCATCAGCCACCTCGAAGGAGCGGGAATCCCCAATGAGCAGTTCTTC.

This clonotype was seen many times. V usage is TRBV5-4 and J usage is TRBJ1-1, with D tentatively TRBD1 (5 bases). CDR1 and CDR2 (germline): SGHNT, YYREEE (reference sequence). The CDR3 runs to 15 residues. V was clipped by 0 bases and J by 4 bases, with 13 bases between them. The CDR3 is CASSLAVRGGTEAFF. CDR3 bases: TGTGCCAGCAGCTTGGCCGTGAGGGGAGGCACTGAAGCTTTCTTT.

This clonotype has at least ten counts. The chain is built from TRBV19 and TRBJ1-3; D uncertain. Germline V lookup: CDR1 LNHDA, CDR2 SQIVND (reference sequence). V was pared by 7 bases and J by 4 bases, with 11 bases between. The CDR3 contains 13 residues. Written as DNA, the CDR3 is TGTGCCAGTAATAATCTACCCGGAAACACCATATATTTT. Translated, it gives CASNNLPGNTIYF.

CDR3 nucleotide sequence: TGTGCCATCAGTGAATCTCAGGGGCGTCAGACTGAAGCTTTCTTT. Protein product: CAISESQGRQTEAFF. The rearrangement uses TRBV10-3 and TRBJ1-1; perhaps TRBD1 as D (6 bases). CDR1 is ENHRY and CDR2 is SYGVKD in the germline V gene. The length of the CDR3 is 15 residues. V was shortened by 3 bases and J by 5 bases, with 16 bases between the two germline ends.

The chain carries TRBV7-9 and TRBJ2-1; weak D call: TRBD1 (5 bases). There are 14 residues in the CDR3. In germline, CDR1 is SEHNR, CDR2 FQNEAQ (reference sequence). Trimming shortened V by 1 base and J by 9 bases, and 13 bases separated the two germline ends. The CDR3 sequence is CASSLGQNIGEQFF. DNA for the CDR3: TGTGCCAGCAGCTTAGGACAGAATATCGGTGAGCAGTTCTTC.

This clonotype was seen many times. The chain recombines TRBV20-1 with TRBJ2-7; 8 bases line up with TRBD2. CDR3 length: 11 residues. The ends lost 2 bases at V and 6 bases at J; junction bases unmatched: 0. Per the germline V gene, CDR1 is DFQATT and CDR2 is SNEGSKA (reference sequence). CDR3 DNA sequence: TGCAGTGCTAGACGGGGGGGCGAGCAGTACTTC. Translated: CSARRGGEQYF.

This clonotype showed up many times. The CDR3 coding sequence is TGTGCCAGCAGCCCTGACCGAAATACGCAGTATTTT. Its translation: CASSPDRNTQYF. V and J are TRBV11-3 and TRBJ2-3; no clear D gene. Germline V gene data show CDR1 as SGHNT and CDR2 as YENEEA. Trimming cost V 5 bases and J 7 bases, with 10 bases left between them. The CDR3 covers 12 residues.

This clonotype was observed a handful of times. The chain combines TRBV27 with TRBJ1-1, with 9 bases fitting TRBD1. This CDR3 comprises 16 residues. Germline CDR1 and CDR2: MNHEY and SMNVEV (reference sequence). V shed 4 bases and J 5 bases; nucleotides not matched to a gene: 11. CDR3 in DNA: TGTGCCAGCAGTTCAGGCGGCACAGGGGGCCGGACTGAAGCTTTCTTT. Translating gives CASSSGGTGGRTEAFF.

V and J are TRBV20-1 and TRBJ2-2; 10 bases agree with TRBD2. Germline trimming cut 3 bases from V and 4 bases from J; bases unmatched to any gene: 5. This CDR3 region has 15 residues. The germline V gene encodes CDR1 DFQATT and CDR2 SNEGSKA (reference sequence). CDR3 loop: CSASVAGGPTGELFF. As DNA, the CDR3 is TGCAGTGCTAGCGTAGCGGGGGGCCCCACCGGGGAGCTGTTTTTT.

This clonotype was seen repeatedly, ten times or more. The chain joins TRBV6-9 to TRBJ1-5; possibly TRBD1 for D (5 bases). V was trimmed by 7 bases and J by 0 bases, leaving 19 bases between them. CDR1 MNHGY and CDR2 SVAAGI come from the germline V gene. This CDR3 spans 17 amino acids. The CDR3 DNA reads TGTGCCAGCATAGAGCGGGGCCGCACATATAGCAATCAGCCCCAGCATTTT. This sequence encodes CASIERGRTYSNQPQHF.

This clonotype turned up a few times. The chain joins TRBV29-1 to TRBJ2-5, with D tentatively TRBD1 or TRBD2 (5 bases each). This CDR3 is 16 amino acids long. Germline CDR1 is SQVTM and CDR2 is ANQGSEA. Trimming pared 3 bases from V and 1 base from J, leaving 18 bases between. CDR3 coding DNA: TGCAGCGTTGAGCACCCCCCGGGACGGCGCCAAGAGACCCAGTACTTC. This translates into CSVEHPPGRRQETQYF.

In this sample, this clonotype turned up a few times. The V gene is TRBV28, the J gene TRBJ1-1; 7 nucleotides align to TRBD1. Germline CDR1 is MDHEN and CDR2 is SYDVKM. The CDR3 spans 11 residues. V was clipped by 10 bases and J by 6 bases; unmatched bases: 5. The CDR3 coding sequence is TGTGCCACGATCGACAGGGCTGAAGCTTTCTTT. This codes for CATIDRAEAFF.

At least ten counts were recorded for this clonotype. The gene calls are TRBV7-2 and TRBJ1-2; TRBD1 matches 8 bases. CDR1 and CDR2 (germline): SGHTA, FQGNSA. The CDR3 is 14 residues long. The V segment lost 3 bases and the J segment 4 bases; nucleotides outside the gene matches: 4. The DNA of the CDR3 is TGTGCCAGCAGCTTGGCTCAGGGGGCCTATGGCTACACCTTC. This translates into CASSLAQGAYGYTF.

This rearrangement joins TRBV5-8 to TRBJ2-1; TRBD2 agrees at 7 bases. V lost 4 bases and J lost 5; bases outside the gene matches: 9. In germline, CDR1 is SGHTS, CDR2 YDEGEE. The CDR3 consists of 15 residues. The CDR3 spells CASSGPGTIHNEQFF. For the CDR3, the DNA is TGTGCCAGCAGCGGGCCCGGGACTATACACAATGAGCAGTTCTTC. The variable domain in full, with the rest retrieved from reference TRBV5-8 and TRBJ2-1, is EAGVTQSPTHLIKTRGQQATLRCSPISGHTSVYWYQQALGLGLQFLLWYDEGEERNRGNFPPRFSGRQFPNYSSELNVNALELEDSALYLCASSGPGTIHNEQFFGPGTRLTVL.

The CDR3 is CASSRTPGNTIYF. CDR3 bases: TGTGCCAGCAGCCGAACCCCCGGAAACACCATATATTTT. The chain couples TRBV7-3 to TRBJ1-3; the D is unclear. V was clipped by 5 bases and J by 4 bases, with 9 bases between them. Looked up from germline, CDR1 is SGHTA and CDR2 is FQGTGA. The CDR3 contains 13 residues.

Ten or more counts support this clonotype. CDR3 loop: CASSAGGNGYTF. CDR3 DNA sequence: TGTGCCAGCAGCGCAGGGGGAAATGGCTACACCTTC. V is TRBV6-5 and J is TRBJ1-2, with 7 bases matching TRBD1. The V and J ends lost 6 bases and 6 bases, in that order; junction bases with no gene match: 4. This CDR3 is built from 12 residues. Germline V CDR1 and CDR2: MNHEY, SVGAGI.

In this sample, this clonotype turned up many times. The chain joins TRBV7-2 to TRBJ2-3; tentative D call: TRBD2 (5 bases). The germline V gene encodes CDR1 SGHTA and CDR2 FQGNSA. Trimming removed 1 base at V and 1 base at J, with 12 bases between. CDR3 length: 16 residues. The CDR3 is CASSLVLAYRTDTQYF. CDR3 bases: TGTGCCAGCAGCTTAGTTCTAGCCTACCGCACAGATACGCAGTATTTT.